This T cell receptor beta chain is drawn from a study of shared clonotypes between healthy human individuals. Clones were sequenced by immunoSEQ multiplex PCR, and TCRdb holds only the in-frame ones, with some missing. The sample lists roughly 300,000 clones, more than 60% occurring once. This clone was counted between two and nine times. Its antigen is undetermined. Study-level points and caveats: Generation probability values for non-shared clonotypes were lower than those for clonotypes shared by all four donors.

The CDR3 runs 15 residues. The V and J ends lost 3 bases and 1 base respectively, with 10 bases between them. CDR1 and CDR2 (germline): LNHDA, SQIVND (reference sequence). The chain joins TRBV19 to TRBJ1-5; D is perhaps TRBD1 (5 bases). The specimen sequenced was memory CD4+ T cells sorted from blood. Subset described: CD45RA-negative fraction. The TCR was taken from a man aged 30 to 45 in good health. CDR3 region: CASSIEGRSNQPQHF. CDR3 bases: TGTGCCAGTAGTATTGAGGGGCGAAGCAATCAGCCCCAGCATTTT.